This T cell receptor beta chain was observed in a study of T-cell memory formation after mild COVID-19. At the level of the study: TCR clusters were mostly confined to one donor each. Study-level points and caveats: CD4+ bias marked clones expanding day 15 to 37, unlike balanced contracting clones. Among CD4+ contracting clones, most were CM and EM, and CD8+ ones EMRA.

This clonotype was counted between two and nine times. Its cognate antigen is unknown. V lost 1 base to trimming and J lost 1 base, with 12 bases between them. This CDR3 has 16 residues. Germline values: CDR1 KGHDR, CDR2 SFDVKD. UMIs and sample barcodes were carried by the TCR alpha and TCR beta cDNA libraries that 5'RACE produced using constant-segment primers. TCRdb fed the 5' RACE reads into MiXCR, producing one record per CDR3 protein. The sample lists more than 300,000 distinct CDR3 sequences, 20% occurring once. V usage is TRBV24-1 and J usage is TRBJ1-1; no definite D call. The source of this sequence is a man between 18 and 35 years old who had mild COVID-19 (a few samples of this study predate the infection). Cell type and time point are not known. Input material: PBMCs or a T cell subset sorted from them (not recorded which). CDR3 loop: CATSDFRSSANTEAFF. CDR3 sequence (DNA): TGTGCCACCAGTGATTTTAGAAGTTCAGCGAACACTGAAGCTTTCTTT.